The 10 T cell receptor beta chains below all came from one sample that was sequenced in a study of Tregs in tolerant kidney transplant recipients. Measured with immunoSEQ multiplex PCR; TCRdb has only the in-frame clones, and not every one. In the table there are around 98,000 clones, 93% of which are singletons. Specimen: CD4+ T cells from blood, collected before the transplant. These receptors were collected from a human donor who received a combined kidney and bone marrow transplant.

The chain uses TRBV14 and TRBJ2-7, with unresolved D. The V and J ends lost 4 bases and 6 bases respectively, with 13 bases between them. CDR1 and CDR2 from the germline V gene are SGHDN and FVKESK. This CDR3 contains 13 residues. CDR3 in amino acids: CASSPRVLGEQYF. CDR3 nucleotides: TGTGCCAGCAGCCCCCGGGTCCTCGGCGAGCAGTACTTC. The whole variable domain, filled in from reference TRBV14 and TRBJ2-7, reads EAGVTQFPSHSVIEKGQTVTLRCDPISGHDNLYWYRRVMGKEIKFLLHFVKESKQDESGMPNNRFLAERTGGTYSTLKVQPAELEDSGVYFCASSPRVLGEQYFGPGTRLTVT.

The genes are TRBV5-4 and TRBJ2-7; 7 nucleotides align to TRBD2. The germline CDR1 and CDR2 sequences are SGHNT and YYREEE (reference sequence). The CDR3 extends over 14 amino acids. V lost 3 bases, J lost 3 bases, and 6 bases stayed unmatched. The CDR3 DNA sequence: TGTGCCAGCAGCTGGGGGGGACGAGACTACGAGCAGTACTTC. It specifies CASSWGGRDYEQYF.

This chain joins TRBV28 and TRBJ1-4; possibly TRBD1 for D (5 bases). V was clipped by 7 bases and J by 10 bases, with 13 bases between them. This CDR3 has 12 residues. Germline V gives CDR1 MDHEN, CDR2 SYDVKM. The CDR3 reads CASIDSGGKLFF. CDR3 nucleotides: TGTGCCAGCATCGACTCGGGGGGAAAACTGTTTTTT.

The rearrangement joins TRBV7-2 to TRBJ2-5, with D unresolved. The CDR3 is 15 residues long. V gave up 1 base and J gave up 5 bases, with 14 bases separating them. The germline gives CDR1 SGHTA, CDR2 FQGNSA. The CDR3 DNA sequence: TGTGCCAGCAGCTTAGTCGGTTCGTCCGGGGAGACCCAGTACTTC. This sequence encodes CASSLVGSSGETQYF. The full variable domain, rest sourced from reference TRBV7-2 and TRBJ2-5, is GAGVSQSPSNKVTEKGKDVELRCDPISGHTALYWYRQSLGQGLEFLIYFQGNSAPDKSGLPSDRFSAERTGGSVSTLTIQRTQQEDSAVYLCASSLVGSSGETQYFGPGTRLLVL.

V and J are TRBV29-1 and TRBJ1-2, with TRBD1 matching 7 bases. V was clipped by 5 bases and J by 4 bases; unmatched bases: 7. CDR3 size: 13 residues. Germline CDR1 reads SQVTM; CDR2 reads ANQGSEA. CDR3 nucleotides: TGCAGCGTTACCCGGACAGGACCCTATGGCTACACCTTC. This codes for CSVTRTGPYGYTF. Combining the CDR3 with reference TRBV29-1 and TRBJ1-2 gives the whole variable domain SAVISQKPSRDICQRGTSLTIQCQVDSQVTMMFWYRQQPGQSLTLIATANQGSEATYESGFVIDKFPISRPNLTFSTLTVSNMSPEDSSIYLCSVTRTGPYGYTFGSGTRLTVV.

This chain uses TRBV5-1 with TRBJ1-5; 7 bases match TRBD1. V shed 4 bases and J 4 bases; nucleotides not matched to a gene: 8. There are 15 residues in the CDR3. CDR1 is SGHRS, CDR2 YFSETQ, per germline. This CDR3 reads CASSVTSGGNQPQHF. The CDR3 DNA reads TGCGCCAGCAGCGTAACTTCAGGGGGTAATCAGCCCCAGCATTTT.

The rearrangement uses TRBV28 and TRBJ1-2, with D tentatively TRBD1 (5 bases). This CDR3 region has 15 residues. V gave up 3 bases and J gave up 1 base, with 12 bases separating them. Germline values: CDR1 MDHEN, CDR2 SYDVKM. The CDR3 sequence: CASSFLGGGNYGYTF. CDR3 bases: TGTGCCAGCAGTTTTTTGGGGGGAGGTAACTATGGCTACACCTTC.

The genes are TRBV16 and TRBJ1-1; possible D gene TRBD1, 6 bases. The germline V gene has CDR1 KGHSY and CDR2 FQNENV. The length of the CDR3 is 14 residues. V was clipped by 3 bases and J by 2 bases, with 10 bases between them. CDR3 bases: TGTGCCAGCAGCCAGACAGGTTCCAACACTGAAGCTTTCTTT. Residues: CASSQTGSNTEAFF.

In the case of this clone: The same CDR3 can be traced to other DNA sequences in this sample. The gene calls are TRBV19 and TRBJ2-3; the match to TRBD2 covers 9 bases. The CDR3 runs 15 residues. Germline CDR1 reads LNHDA; CDR2 reads SQIVND (reference sequence). The ends lost 4 bases at V and 1 base at J; junction bases unmatched: 3. CDR3 sequence: CASSTLAGGTDTQYF. The CDR3 region has the DNA TGTGCCAGTAGTACTTTAGCGGGAGGCACAGATACGCAGTATTTT.

The rearrangement uses TRBV7-9 and TRBJ2-3, with D possibly matching TRBD1 (5 bases). The CDR3 consists of 15 residues. Trimming removed 4 bases from V and 5 bases from J, with 16 bases in between. CDR1 and CDR2 from the germline V gene are SEHNR and FQNEAQ (reference sequence). CDR3 residues: CASSSPRGIKDTQYF. CDR3 nucleotides: TGTGCCAGCAGCTCCCCTAGGGGCATAAAAGATACGCAGTATTTT.